This TCR beta chain was documented in a study of cytomegalovirus exposure and HLA in healthy donors. The PCR ran on 60 Vbeta and 13 Jbeta primers. Only in-frame clones appear in the TCRdb table, and some are missing; sequencing was by immunoSEQ multiplex PCR. This sample has about 110,000 clones, with approximately 60% found just once. The CDR3 is 14 amino acids. Between the trimmed V and J ends, which lost 6 bases and 2 bases, there was a span of 13 bases. In germline, CDR1 is KGHSH, CDR2 LQKENI. The sequence was obtained from a woman aged 25-40 years in good health and CMV-seronegative. Sequencing was done on a sample of PBMCs. The chain employs TRBV18 and TRBJ1-1, with D perhaps TRBD1 (5 bases). The CDR3, as DNA: TGTGCCAGCTCGGTGCGGGGGATAAACACTGAAGCTTTCTTT. Amino acids: CASSVRGINTEAFF. The full variable domain, its missing parts supplied by reference TRBV18 and TRBJ1-1, is NAGVMQNPRHLVRRRGQEARLRCSPMKGHSHVYWYRQLPEEGLKFMVYLQKENIIDESGMPKERFSAEFPKEGPSILRIQQVVRGDSAAYFCASSVRGINTEAFFGQGTRLTVV.